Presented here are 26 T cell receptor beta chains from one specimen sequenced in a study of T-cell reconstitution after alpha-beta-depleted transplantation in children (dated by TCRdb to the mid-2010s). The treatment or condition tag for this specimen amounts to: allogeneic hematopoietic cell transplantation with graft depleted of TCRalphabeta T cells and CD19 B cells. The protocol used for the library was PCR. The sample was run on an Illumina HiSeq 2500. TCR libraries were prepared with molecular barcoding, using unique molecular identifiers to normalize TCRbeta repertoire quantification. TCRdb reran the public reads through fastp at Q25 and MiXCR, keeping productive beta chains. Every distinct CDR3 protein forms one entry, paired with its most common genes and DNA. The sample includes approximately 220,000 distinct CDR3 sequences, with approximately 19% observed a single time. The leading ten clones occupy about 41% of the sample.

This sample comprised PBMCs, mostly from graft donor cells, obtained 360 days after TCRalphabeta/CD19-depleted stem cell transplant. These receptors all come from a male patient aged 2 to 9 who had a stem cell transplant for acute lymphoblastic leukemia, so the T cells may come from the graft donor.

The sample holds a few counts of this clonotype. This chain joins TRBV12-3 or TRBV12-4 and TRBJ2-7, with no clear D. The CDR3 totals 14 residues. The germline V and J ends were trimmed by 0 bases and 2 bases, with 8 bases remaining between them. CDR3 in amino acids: CASSLAGYTYEQYF. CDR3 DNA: TGTGCCAGCAGTTTAGCGGGATATACCTACGAGCAGTACTTC.

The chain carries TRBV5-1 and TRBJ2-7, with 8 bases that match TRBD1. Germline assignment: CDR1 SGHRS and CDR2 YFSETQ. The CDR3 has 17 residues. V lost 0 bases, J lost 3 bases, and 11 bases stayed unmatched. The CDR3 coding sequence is TGCGCCAGCAGCTTGGCCCATCGGACAGGGAAGAACTACGAGCAGTACTTC. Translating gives CASSLAHRTGKNYEQYF.

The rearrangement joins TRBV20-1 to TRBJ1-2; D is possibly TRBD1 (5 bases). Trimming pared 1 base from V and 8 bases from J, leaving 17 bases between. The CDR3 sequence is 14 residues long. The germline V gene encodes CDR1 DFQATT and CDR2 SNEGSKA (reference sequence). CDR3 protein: CSARGGGPNGGYTF. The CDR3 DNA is TGCAGTGCTAGAGGCGGGGGTCCGAACGGAGGCTACACCTTC.

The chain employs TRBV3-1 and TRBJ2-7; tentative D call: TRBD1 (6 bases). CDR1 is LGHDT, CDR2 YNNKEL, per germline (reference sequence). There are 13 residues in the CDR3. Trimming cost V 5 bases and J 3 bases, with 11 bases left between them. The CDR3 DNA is TGTGCCAGCAGCTTGGGACACCTCTACGAGCAGTACTTC. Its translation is CASSLGHLYEQYF.

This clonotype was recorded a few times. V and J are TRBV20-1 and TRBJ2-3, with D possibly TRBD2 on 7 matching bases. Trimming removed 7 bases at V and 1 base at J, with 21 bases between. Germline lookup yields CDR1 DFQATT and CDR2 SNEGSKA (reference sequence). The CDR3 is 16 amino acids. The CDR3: CSGGGGANYGTDTQYF. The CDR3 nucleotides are TGCAGTGGGGGTGGGGGGGCCAATTATGGCACAGATACGCAGTATTTT.

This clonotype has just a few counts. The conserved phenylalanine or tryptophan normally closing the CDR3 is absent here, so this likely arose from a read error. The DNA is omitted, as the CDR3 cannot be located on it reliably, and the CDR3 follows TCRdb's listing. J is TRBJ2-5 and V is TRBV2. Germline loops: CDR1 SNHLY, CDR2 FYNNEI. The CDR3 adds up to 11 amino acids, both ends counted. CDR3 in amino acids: CASSEAEHTIS.

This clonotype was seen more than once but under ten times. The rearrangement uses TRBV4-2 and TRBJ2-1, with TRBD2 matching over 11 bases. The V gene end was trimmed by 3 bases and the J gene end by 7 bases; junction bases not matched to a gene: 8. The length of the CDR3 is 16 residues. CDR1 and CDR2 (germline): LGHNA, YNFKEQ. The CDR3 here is CASSHDLAGGRNEQFF. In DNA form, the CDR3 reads TGTGCCAGCAGCCACGATCTAGCGGGGGGTAGGAATGAGCAGTTCTTC.

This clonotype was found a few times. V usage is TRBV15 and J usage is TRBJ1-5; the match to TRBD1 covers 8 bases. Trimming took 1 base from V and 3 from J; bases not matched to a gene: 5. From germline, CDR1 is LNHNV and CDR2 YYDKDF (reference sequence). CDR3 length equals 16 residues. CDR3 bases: TGTGCCACCAGCAGAGTCCGGGACAGGTTCAATCAGCCCCAGCATTTT. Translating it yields CATSRVRDRFNQPQHF.

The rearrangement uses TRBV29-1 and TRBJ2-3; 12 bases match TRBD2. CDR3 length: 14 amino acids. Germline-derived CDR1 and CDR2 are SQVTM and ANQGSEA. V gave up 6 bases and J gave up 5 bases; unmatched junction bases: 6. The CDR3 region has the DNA TGCAGCGTGAGACTAGCGGGGGCCGGAGATACGCAGTATTTT. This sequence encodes CSVRLAGAGDTQYF.

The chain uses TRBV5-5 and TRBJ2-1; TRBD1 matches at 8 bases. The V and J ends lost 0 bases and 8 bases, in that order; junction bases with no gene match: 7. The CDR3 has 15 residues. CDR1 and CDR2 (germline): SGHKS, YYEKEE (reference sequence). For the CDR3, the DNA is TGTGCCAGCAGCTTGGATCCAGGGGGCATATATGAGCAGTTCTTC. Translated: CASSLDPGGIYEQFF.

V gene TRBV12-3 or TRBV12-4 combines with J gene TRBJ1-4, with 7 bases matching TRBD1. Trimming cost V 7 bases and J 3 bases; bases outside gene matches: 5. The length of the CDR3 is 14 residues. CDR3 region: CASKMTGPNEKLFF. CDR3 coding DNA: TGTGCCAGCAAGATGACAGGGCCTAATGAAAAACTGTTTTTT.

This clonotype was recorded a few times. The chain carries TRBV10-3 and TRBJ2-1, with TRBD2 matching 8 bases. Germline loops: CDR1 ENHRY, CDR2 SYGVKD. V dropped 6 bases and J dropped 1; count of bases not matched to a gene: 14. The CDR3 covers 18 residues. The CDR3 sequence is CAISVGLVNGGSYNEQFF. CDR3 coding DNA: TGTGCCATCAGCGTGGGACTAGTGAACGGCGGATCCTACAATGAGCAGTTCTTC.

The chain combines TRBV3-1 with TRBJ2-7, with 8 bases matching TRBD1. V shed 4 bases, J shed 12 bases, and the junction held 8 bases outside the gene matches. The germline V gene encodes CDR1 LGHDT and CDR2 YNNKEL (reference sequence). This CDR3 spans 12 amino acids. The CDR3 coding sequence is TGTGCCAGCAGCCCGGGACAGGAGAGGACGTACTTC. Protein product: CASSPGQERTYF.

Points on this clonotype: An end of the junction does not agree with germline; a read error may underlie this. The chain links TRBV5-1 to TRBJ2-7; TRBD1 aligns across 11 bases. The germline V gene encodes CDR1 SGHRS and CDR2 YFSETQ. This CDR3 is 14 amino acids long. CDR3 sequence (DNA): TGCGCCAGCAGGTTGGGACAGGGGGCCTACGAGCAGTACTTC. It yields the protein CASRLGQGAYEQYF. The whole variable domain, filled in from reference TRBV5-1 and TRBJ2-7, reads KAGVTQTPRYLIKTRGQQVTLSCSPISGHRSVSWYQQTPGQGLQFLFEYFSETQRNKGNFPGRFSGRQFSNSRSEMNVSTLELGDSALYLCASRLGQGAYEQYFGPGTRLTVT.

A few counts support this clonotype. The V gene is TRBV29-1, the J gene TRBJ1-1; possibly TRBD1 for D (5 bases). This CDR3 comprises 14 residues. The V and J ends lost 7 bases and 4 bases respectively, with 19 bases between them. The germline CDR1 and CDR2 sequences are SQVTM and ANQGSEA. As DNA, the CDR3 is TGCAGCGCTGAGGCACAGGTGGGCGGCACTGAAGCTTTCTTT. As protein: CSAEAQVGGTEAFF.

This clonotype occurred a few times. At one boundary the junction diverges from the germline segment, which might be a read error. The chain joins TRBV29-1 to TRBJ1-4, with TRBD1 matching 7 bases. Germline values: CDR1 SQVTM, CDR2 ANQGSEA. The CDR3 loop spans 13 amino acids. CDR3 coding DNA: TGCAGCGCTGAAGAGGGGGCTGATGAAAAACTGTTTTTT. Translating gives CSAEEGADEKLFF.

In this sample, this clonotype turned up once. The DNA for the CDR3 is TGCAGTGCTAGGCGACTAGCGGGTACCCAAGAGACCCAGTACTTC. Its protein is CSARRLAGTQETQYF. The chain carries TRBV20-1 and TRBJ2-5, with 10 bases that match TRBD2. The CDR3 totals 15 residues. Germline V gene data show CDR1 as DFQATT and CDR2 as SNEGSKA (reference sequence). V trimming: 3 bases; J trimming: 1 base; junction bases outside the gene matches: 5.

Here the CDR3 reads CASSLRWTGHQPQHF. The CDR3 bases are TGTGCCAGCAGCTTAAGGTGGACAGGGCATCAGCCCCAGCATTTT. The rearrangement joins TRBV7-2 to TRBJ1-5; 8 positions match TRBD1. Looked up from germline, CDR1 is SGHTA and CDR2 is FQGNSA. V lost 2 bases and J lost 5; bases outside the gene matches: 5. This CDR3 is built from 15 residues.

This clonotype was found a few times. The chain's CDR3 is CSARLLAGTGELFF. CDR3 bases: TGCAGTGCTAGATTACTAGCGGGGACCGGGGAGCTGTTTTTT. The rearrangement links TRBV20-1 to TRBJ2-2; TRBD2 matches at 10 bases. From germline, CDR1 is DFQATT and CDR2 SNEGSKA (reference sequence). The CDR3 spans 14 residues. V lost 2 bases, J lost 5 bases, and 2 bases stayed unmatched.

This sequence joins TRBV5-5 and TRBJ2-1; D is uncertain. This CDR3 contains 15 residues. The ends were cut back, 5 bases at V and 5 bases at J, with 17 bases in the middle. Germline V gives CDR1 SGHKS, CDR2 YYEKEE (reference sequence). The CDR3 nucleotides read TGTGCCAGCAGTTCCGTCGGGCTTTGGAACAATGAGCAGTTCTTC. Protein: CASSSVGLWNNEQFF.

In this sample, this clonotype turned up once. CDR3 sequence: CASSFDSVTGEAGELFF. CDR3 bases: TGTGCCAGCAGCTTCGACTCGGTAACGGGAGAGGCCGGGGAGCTGTTTTTT. V is TRBV7-9 and J is TRBJ2-2; D may be TRBD2 (6 bases). Germline V gives CDR1 SEHNR, CDR2 FQNEAQ (reference sequence). Deletions cut 3 bases from V and 6 bases from J, with 20 bases between. The CDR3 totals 17 residues.

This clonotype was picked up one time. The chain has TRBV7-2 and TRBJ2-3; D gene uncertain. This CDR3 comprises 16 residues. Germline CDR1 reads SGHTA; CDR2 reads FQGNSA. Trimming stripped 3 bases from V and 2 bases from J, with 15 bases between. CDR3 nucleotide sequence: TGTGCCAGCAGCTTCCTCGGCCCCCCCAACACAGATACGCAGTATTTT. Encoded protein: CASSFLGPPNTDTQYF.

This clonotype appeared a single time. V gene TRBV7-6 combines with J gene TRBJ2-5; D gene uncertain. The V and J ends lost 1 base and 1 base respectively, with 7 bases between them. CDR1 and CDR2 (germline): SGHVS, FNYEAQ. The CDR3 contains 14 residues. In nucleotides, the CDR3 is TGTGCCAGCAGCTTAGGACCAACCCAAGAGACCCAGTACTTC. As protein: CASSLGPTQETQYF. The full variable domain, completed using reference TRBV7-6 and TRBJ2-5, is GAGVSQSPRYKVTKRGQDVALRCDPISGHVSLYWYRQALGQGPEFLTYFNYEAQQDKSGLPNDRFSAERPEGSISTLTIQRTEQRDSAMYRCASSLGPTQETQYFGPGTRLLVL.

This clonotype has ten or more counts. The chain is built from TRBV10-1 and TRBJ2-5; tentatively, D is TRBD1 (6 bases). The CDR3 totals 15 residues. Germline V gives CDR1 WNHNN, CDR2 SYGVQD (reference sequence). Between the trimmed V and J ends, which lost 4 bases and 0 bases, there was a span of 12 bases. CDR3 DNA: TGCGCCAGCAGTGTGGGGGCAACGTACCAAGAGACCCAGTACTTC. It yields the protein CASSVGATYQETQYF.

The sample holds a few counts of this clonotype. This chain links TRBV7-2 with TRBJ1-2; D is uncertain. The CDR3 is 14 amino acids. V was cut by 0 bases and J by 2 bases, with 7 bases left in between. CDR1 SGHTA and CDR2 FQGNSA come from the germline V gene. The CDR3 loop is CASSLAGRNYGYTF. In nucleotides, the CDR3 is TGTGCCAGCAGCTTAGCAGGTCGGAACTATGGCTACACCTTC.

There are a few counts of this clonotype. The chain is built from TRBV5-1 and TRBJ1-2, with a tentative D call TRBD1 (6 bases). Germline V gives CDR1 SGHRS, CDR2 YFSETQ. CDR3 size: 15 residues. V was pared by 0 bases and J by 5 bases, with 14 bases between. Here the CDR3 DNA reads TGCGCCAGCAGCTTGGCTGACTACAGGGAATATGGCTACACCTTC. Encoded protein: CASSLADYREYGYTF.